This TCR beta chain comes out of a study of T-cell memory formation after mild COVID-19. Background on the study: TCR clusters were mostly confined to one donor each.

MiXCR was run by TCRdb on the 5' RACE reads, yielding one entry per CDR3 protein. The repertoire includes more than 300,000 distinct CDR3 sequences, roughly 13% of them detected once, and approximately 21% sits in the top ten. The germline V gene has CDR1 MNHEY and CDR2 SVGAGI. This CDR3 has 14 amino acids. Notes on this clonotype: One junction end does not reproduce the germline sequence, and a read error may be involved.

The genes are TRBV6-5 and TRBJ2-2; D may correspond to TRBD1 or TRBD2 (5 bases each). Sequenced sample: PBMCs or a T cell subset sorted from them (not recorded which). This sequence was found in a man aged 18 to 30 who had mild COVID-19 (a few samples of this study predate the infection). Cell type and time point are not known. The CDR3 DNA reads as TGTGCCAGCGGTAACTCGGGGCAGTCCGGGGAGCTGTATTTT. It translates to CASGNSGQSGELYF.